The 17 T cell receptor beta chains below were found in one sample sequenced in a study of T cell responses to AZD1222 COVID-19 vaccine. Sequencing was performed with immunoSEQ multiplex PCR; in TCRdb, only in-frame clones are kept and a portion is missing. Here the sample spans around 99,000 clones, around nine tenths being singletons. Sequenced material: peripheral blood, taken on day 0 of AZD1222 vaccination. The source is an adult in good health.

Only a few counts were recorded for this clone. The chain uses TRBV6-5 and TRBJ1-6; weak D call: TRBD1 (5 bases). The germline gives CDR1 MNHEY, CDR2 SVGAGI. The CDR3 consists of 12 residues. The V and J ends lost 6 bases and 11 bases respectively, with 11 bases between them. In DNA, the CDR3 is TGTGCCAGCAGCCAACGGGGGGCACCCCTCCACTTT. Translated, it gives CASSQRGAPLHF.

The genes are TRBV4-3 and TRBJ1-2, with 7 bases that match TRBD1. V lost 4 bases, J lost 4 bases, and 6 bases stayed unmatched. CDR3 length: 14 amino acids. From germline, CDR1 is LGHNA and CDR2 YSLEER. For the CDR3, the DNA is TGCGCCAGCAGCCCCGGGACAGAGTTCTATGGCTACACCTTC. Protein product: CASSPGTEFYGYTF.

J is TRBJ1-1 and V is TRBV28; TRBD1 is a possible D gene (6 bases). The length of the CDR3 is 15 residues. Per germline, CDR1 MDHEN and CDR2 SYDVKM. V was shortened by 3 bases and J by 3 bases, with 14 bases between the two germline ends. The CDR3 sequence is CASSFVRRGDTEAFF. CDR3 DNA: TGTGCCAGCAGTTTTGTTCGCAGGGGCGACACTGAAGCTTTCTTT.

The chain carries TRBV11-2 and TRBJ2-7; 8 bases align to TRBD2. CDR3 length: 15 amino acids. Per the germline V gene, CDR1 is SGHAT and CDR2 is FQNNGV. Unmatched junction bases numbered 7, after V lost 4 bases and J lost 2 bases. The CDR3 nucleotides are TGTGCCAGCAGCTCGCGCTTAGCGGGGCCCTACGAGCAGTACTTC. Translated: CASSSRLAGPYEQYF.

The V call is TRBV5-1, the J call TRBJ1-2; 8 bases fit TRBD1. V was clipped by 5 bases and J by 6 bases; unmatched bases: 9. The CDR3 spans 14 residues. Germline values: CDR1 SGHRS, CDR2 YFSETQ. The CDR3 spells CASSVRGPEDGYTF. CDR3 nucleotide sequence: TGCGCCAGCAGTGTCAGGGGGCCCGAGGATGGCTACACCTTC.

The J gene is TRBJ2-7, the V gene TRBV30; D is perhaps TRBD1 (6 bases). This CDR3 is built from 14 residues. V gave up 5 bases and J gave up 3 bases, with 17 bases separating them. From germline, CDR1 is GTSNPN and CDR2 SVGIG (reference sequence). The CDR3 nucleotides are TGTGCCTGGGACAAAGGGGGTTCCATCTACGAGCAGTACTTC. This translates into CAWDKGGSIYEQYF.

The V call is TRBV18, the J call TRBJ1-2, with D possibly being TRBD1 (5 bases). V lost 3 bases and J 8 bases, leaving 10 bases between the germline ends. The CDR3 contains 12 residues. CDR1 and CDR2 from the germline V gene are KGHSH and LQKENI. This CDR3 is CASSPGQGGYTF. CDR3 nucleotides: TGTGCCAGCTCACCTGGTCAGGGAGGCTACACCTTC.

In its sample, this clone was seen once. The V and J genes are TRBV6-5 and TRBJ1-4, with D uncertain. This CDR3 has 13 residues. The germline V gene encodes CDR1 MNHEY and CDR2 SVGAGI. V was cut by 5 bases and J by 8 bases, with 12 bases left in between. CDR3 bases: TGTGCCAGCAGTCTTTGGACGCGAGAAAAACTGTTTTTT. Translation gives CASSLWTREKLFF.

J is TRBJ2-7 and V is TRBV5-5; 9 nucleotides agree with TRBD1. The CDR3 totals 14 residues. CDR1 is SGHKS and CDR2 is YYEKEE in the germline V gene (reference sequence). The J segment lost 1 base and the V segment lost 3 bases, leaving 2 bases of the junction unmatched. CDR3 region: CASSWGQGSYEQYF. In DNA form, the CDR3 reads TGTGCCAGCAGCTGGGGACAGGGATCCTACGAGCAGTACTTC. Full variable domain (missing parts from reference TRBV5-5 and TRBJ2-7): DAGVTQSPTHLIKTRGQQVTLRCSPISGHKSVSWYQQVLGQGPQFIFQYYEKEERGRGNFPDRFSARQFPNYSSELNVNALLLGDSALYLCASSWGQGSYEQYFGPGTRLTVT.

The CDR3 region is CASSATFGEYYTF. The CDR3 DNA follows: TGTGCCAGCAGCGCCACTTTCGGGGAGTACTACACCTTC. This chain connects TRBV2 to TRBJ1-2; no clear D gene. With 6 bases removed from V and 10 bases from J, the gap between germline ends came to 18 bases. This CDR3 has 13 residues. Per germline, CDR1 SNHLY and CDR2 FYNNEI.

Only one count was recorded for this clone. The chain couples TRBV20-1 to TRBJ1-3; D gene unclear. V was cut by 3 bases and J by 1 base, with 10 bases left in between. CDR1 is DFQATT and CDR2 is SNEGSKA in the germline V gene (reference sequence). CDR3 size: 14 residues. The CDR3 coding sequence is TGCAGTGCTAGTTCAAAGGGTTCTGGAAACACCATATATTTT. Amino acid sequence: CSASSKGSGNTIYF.

The chain couples TRBV20-1 to TRBJ1-1, with D tentatively TRBD1 (6 bases). CDR1 and CDR2 from the germline V gene are DFQATT and SNEGSKA (reference sequence). V was trimmed by 3 bases and J by 1 base, leaving 12 bases between them. The CDR3 loop spans 14 amino acids. CDR3 sequence reads: CSASDRSTNTEAFF. The DNA for the CDR3 is TGCAGTGCTAGTGACAGGTCCACGAACACTGAAGCTTTCTTT.

This sequence joins TRBV2 and TRBJ1-1, with D unresolved. This CDR3 contains 12 residues. Trimming cost V 7 bases and J 5 bases, with 11 bases left between them. Germline values: CDR1 SNHLY, CDR2 FYNNEI. The CDR3 nucleotides are TGTGCCAGCAACTTTGGAGGGACTGAAGCTTTCTTT. Its translation is CASNFGGTEAFF.

This chain connects TRBV28 to TRBJ2-1; no definite D call. Germline lookup yields CDR1 MDHEN and CDR2 SYDVKM. The CDR3 length is 11 residues. V shed 2 bases and J shed 6 bases, with 2 bases lying between them. DNA for the CDR3: TGTGCCAGCAGTTTAGCCAATGAGCAGTTCTTC. Translation: CASSLANEQFF.

V usage is TRBV30 and J usage is TRBJ2-1; maybe TRBD1 (5 bases). The CDR3 has 12 residues. Per the germline V gene, CDR1 is GTSNPN and CDR2 is SVGIG (reference sequence). V was trimmed by 1 base and J by 9 bases, leaving 10 bases between them. The CDR3 sequence is CAWSGQFREQFF. CDR3 nucleotides: TGTGCCTGGAGTGGACAGTTTCGTGAGCAGTTCTTC.

The V gene is TRBV24-1, the J gene TRBJ2-1; 9 nucleotides align to TRBD1. Germline CDR1 reads KGHDR; CDR2 reads SFDVKD. Germline trimming cut 9 bases from V and 4 bases from J; bases unmatched to any gene: 9. The CDR3 covers 15 residues. For the CDR3, the DNA is TGTGCCACCGAAATAATGGGACAGGGTTACAATGAGCAGTTCTTC. As protein: CATEIMGQGYNEQFF.

The V and J genes are TRBV5-1 and TRBJ1-3, with TRBD1 as a possible D gene (5 bases). Trimming pared 2 bases from V and 0 bases from J, leaving 18 bases between. CDR1 SGHRS and CDR2 YFSETQ come from the germline V gene. The CDR3 consists of 18 residues. The CDR3 DNA sequence: TGCGCCAGCAGCTTTAATGGTTTGTCCGGGGGCTCTGGAAACACCATATATTTT. Translating it yields CASSFNGLSGGSGNTIYF.